The TCR beta chain described here comes from a study of CD8 T cells in ankylosing spondylitis. Overall study results and limits: Some of these motif variants have turned up before, in reports on reactive arthritis synovial fluid and blood. A motif of 7 to 9 highly homologous TCR beta variants was seen as apparently characteristic of ankylosing spondylitis blood.

TCRdb re-called the 5' RACE reads through MiXCR, storing one row per CDR3 protein. This table holds 300,000 to 400,000 distinct CDR3 sequences, around 20% found once. The germline V gene encodes CDR1 DFQATT and CDR2 SNEGSKA (reference sequence). CDR3 length: 13 residues. Trimming cost V 4 bases and J 2 bases, with 11 bases left between them. Worth noting for this clonotype: Its antigen is still unknown.

The J gene is TRBJ2-5, the V gene TRBV20-1; the D is unclear. The sequence came from a male donor with ankylosing spondylitis. The material sequenced was blood, either unsorted or a sorted T cell fraction (not recorded which). The CDR3 protein is CSAMPGSQETQYF. As DNA, the CDR3 is TGCAGTGCTATGCCGGGCAGTCAAGAGACCCAGTACTTC.